This T cell receptor (beta chain) was recorded in a study of neurological immune-mediated disorders. Each TCR transcript was tagged with a 10-nucleotide random UMI during 5'RACE. TCRdb independently ran MiXCR on the 5' RACE reads; one entry per CDR3 protein. The sample lists tens of thousands of distinct CDR3 sequences; about 2.5% were seen once. Study findings and constraints: Phylogenetic grouping put 18 of 34 multiple sclerosis patients' repertoires into one related-CDR3 cluster, a possible signature. None of the CDR3 amino acid sequences in expanded clones turned up in more than one subject, which points to private repertoires in all groups.

Germline lookup yields CDR1 KGHSH and CDR2 LQKENI. The germline V and J ends were trimmed by 2 bases and 5 bases, with 19 bases remaining between them. The CDR3 is 17 amino acids. This clonotype came up a few times. Its target is unknown. The receptor was derived from a man aged 45-60 years with multiple sclerosis. The sample taken for sequencing was PBMCs. The genes are TRBV18 and TRBJ2-1; TRBD1 is a possible D gene (7 bases). The CDR3 DNA is TGTGCCAGCTCACCATTTCTTGCAGGGGGGTTCGACAATGAGCAGTTCTTC. This encodes CASSPFLAGGFDNEQFF.